One and the same sample provided the 21 T cell receptor beta chains below, sequenced in a study of T cell changes during pregnancy in multiple sclerosis. Data came from immunoSEQ multiplex PCR; TCRdb stores just in-frame clones and leaves some out. The sample contains 85,000 to 100,000 clones, 80% to 95% of which appear only once. This sample comprised peripheral blood, obtained after pregnancy. Every receptor here comes from a female donor with multiple sclerosis, enrolled in a pregnancy study.

The rearrangement uses TRBV28 and TRBJ1-2, with a possible D match to TRBD1 (6 bases). Germline lookup yields CDR1 MDHEN and CDR2 SYDVKM. CDR3 size: 13 residues. The V and J ends lost 6 bases and 4 bases respectively, with 12 bases between them. This CDR3 reads CASRIRDTYGYTF. The DNA for the CDR3 is TGTGCCAGCAGGATCCGGGACACCTATGGCTACACCTTC.

The J gene is TRBJ2-1, the V gene TRBV6-1, with 9 bases aligning to TRBD1. Germline V gene sequence: CDR1 MNHNS, CDR2 SASEGT. The CDR3 sequence is 14 residues long. The junction had 8 bases not matched to a gene; V was cut back by 6 bases and J by 8 bases. The DNA for the CDR3 is TGTGCCAGCAGAAACAGGGGGCGCGTCTATGAGCAGTTCTTC. This gives the protein CASRNRGRVYEQFF.

This chain joins TRBV12-5 and TRBJ2-1, with 7 bases aligning to TRBD2. Unmatched junction bases numbered 5, after V lost 0 bases and J lost 3 bases. Germline CDR1 reads LGHNT; CDR2 reads FRNRAP. This CDR3 contains 16 residues. CDR3 amino acids: CASGLVREQNYNEQFF. In nucleotides, the CDR3 is TGTGCTAGTGGTTTGGTGCGGGAGCAGAACTACAATGAGCAGTTCTTC.

The CDR3 reads CASSPGTGGGEQYF. CDR3 in DNA: TGCGCCAGCAGCCCAGGGACAGGGGGAGGGGAGCAGTACTTC. This chain joins TRBV4-3 and TRBJ2-7; 11 positions match TRBD1. This CDR3 is built from 14 residues. After removal of 4 bases from V and 7 bases from J, the junction contained 6 bases not matched to a gene. Germline assignment: CDR1 LGHNA and CDR2 YSLEER.

The V and J genes are TRBV28 and TRBJ1-2; unclear D gene. Looked up from germline, CDR1 is MDHEN and CDR2 is SYDVKM. The V end was cut by 2 bases, the J end by 4 bases, with 14 bases between. This CDR3 has 15 amino acids. DNA of the CDR3: TGTGCCAGCAGTTTAGACTGGGGAGAAGTCTATGGCTACACCTTC. Translation gives CASSLDWGEVYGYTF.

The rearrangement joins TRBV5-1 to TRBJ2-1, with D perhaps matching TRBD2 (5 bases). The CDR3 is 14 residues long. V gave up 6 bases and J gave up 7 bases, with 17 bases separating them. Germline V CDR1 and CDR2: SGHRS, YFSETQ. The CDR3 DNA is TGCGCCAGCACCCGGGGTGCCTCCGGGAATGAGCAGTTCTTC. Protein sequence: CASTRGASGNEQFF.

V and J are TRBV11-2 and TRBJ1-2; 9 bases match TRBD1. Germline CDR1 reads SGHAT; CDR2 reads FQNNGV. Losses at the gene ends were 2 bases for V and 4 bases for J; bases not matched to a gene: 8. The CDR3 covers 16 residues. This chain's CDR3 is CASSLSQTGGSYGYTF. The CDR3 DNA sequence: TGTGCCAGCAGCTTATCCCAAACAGGGGGCTCCTATGGCTACACCTTC. Based on the CDR3 plus reference TRBV11-2 and TRBJ1-2, the full variable domain is EAGVAQSPRYKIIEKRQSVAFWCNPISGHATLYWYQQILGQGPKLLIQFQNNGVVDDSQLPKDRFSAERLKGVDSTLKIQPAKLEDSAVYLCASSLSQTGGSYGYTFGSGTRLTVV.

The chain employs TRBV28 and TRBJ1-2; D remains ambiguous. This CDR3 comprises 13 residues. V was trimmed by 3 bases and J by 3 bases, leaving 8 bases between them. Germline V gene lookup returns CDR1 MDHEN and CDR2 SYDVKM. The CDR3: CASSFGWDYGYTF. CDR3 coding DNA: TGTGCCAGCAGTTTCGGGTGGGACTATGGCTACACCTTC.

This chain connects TRBV7-8 to TRBJ1-1; D possibly corresponds to TRBD1 (6 bases). Trimming took off 2 bases at V and 8 bases at J, with 9 bases between the two ends. Germline lookup yields CDR1 SGHVS and CDR2 FQNEAQ. CDR3 length: 12 residues. The DNA of the CDR3 is TGTGCCAGCAGCTTAAGGACAGCAGAAGCTTTCTTT. The encoded protein is CASSLRTAEAFF.

The CDR3 sequence: CASSPGSGRTNEQFF. For the CDR3, the DNA is TGTGCCAGCTCACCGGGTAGCGGGAGAACTAATGAGCAGTTCTTC. The chain has TRBV18 and TRBJ2-1; 9 bases fit TRBD2. Trimming cost V 3 bases and J 7 bases; bases outside gene matches: 7. The germline V gene encodes CDR1 KGHSH and CDR2 LQKENI. The CDR3 has 15 residues.

This clone was observed a few times. The chain joins TRBV6-5 to TRBJ2-7; D perhaps matches TRBD2 (5 bases). Trimming shortened V by 6 bases and J by 3 bases, and 12 bases separated the two germline ends. Germline values: CDR1 MNHEY, CDR2 SVGAGI. The CDR3 consists of 13 residues. CDR3 coding DNA: TGTGCCAGCAGAGGCGGGTCCCACTACGAGCAGTACTTC. Protein sequence: CASRGGSHYEQYF.

CDR3 sequence: CASSLKGLQYF. The CDR3 coding sequence is TGTGCCAGCAGTTTAAAGGGGCTTCAGTACTTC. J is TRBJ2-7 and V is TRBV28, with D possibly matching TRBD1 (5 bases). The V gene's germline CDR1 is MDHEN and CDR2 SYDVKM. V lost 2 bases and J 10 bases, leaving 9 bases between the germline ends. The CDR3 extends over 11 amino acids.

V and J are TRBV19 and TRBJ2-6; 7 nucleotides line up with TRBD1. Germline loops: CDR1 LNHDA, CDR2 SQIVND (reference sequence). The CDR3 is made up of 15 amino acids. V lost 4 bases and J lost 2; bases outside the gene matches: 2. CDR3 nucleotides: TGTGCCAGTAGTAACACAGGGGCTGGGGCCAACGTCCTGACTTTC. This gives the protein CASSNTGAGANVLTF.

The V call is TRBV27, the J call TRBJ1-5, with 7 bases that match TRBD1. CDR1 is MNHEY, CDR2 SMNVEV, per germline (reference sequence). There are 12 residues in the CDR3. Trimming removed 8 bases from V and 6 bases from J; junction bases left unmatched: 4. Here the CDR3 reads CASWTGSQPQHF. CDR3 DNA sequence: TGTGCCAGCTGGACAGGTTCTCAGCCCCAGCATTTT.

The V and J genes are TRBV7-9 and TRBJ2-7; D might be TRBD1 (5 bases). V was cut by 4 bases and J by 2 bases, with 15 bases left in between. There are 15 residues in the CDR3. Germline assignment: CDR1 SEHNR and CDR2 FQNEAQ (reference sequence). The CDR3, as DNA: TGTGCCAGCAGCTCTCGTGGCAGGGAAGCCTACGAGCAGTACTTC. This sequence encodes CASSSRGREAYEQYF.

V usage is TRBV19 and J usage is TRBJ2-7; TRBD1 matches 8 bases. CDR1 and CDR2 (germline): LNHDA, SQIVND (reference sequence). CDR3 length equals 14 residues. Trimming cost V 3 bases and J 2 bases; bases outside gene matches: 3. CDR3 DNA: TGTGCCAGTAGTATGGCAGGGGGCCCCTACGAGCAGTACTTC. It is translated as CASSMAGGPYEQYF. The variable domain in full, completed from reference TRBV19 and TRBJ2-7, reads DGGITQSPKYLFRKEGQNVTLSCEQNLNHDAMYWYRQDPGQGLRLIYYSQIVNDFQKGDIAEGYSVSREKKESFPLTVTSAQKNPTAFYLCASSMAGGPYEQYFGPGTRLTVT.

This chain joins TRBV7-8 and TRBJ2-7; 8 nucleotides agree with TRBD1. Germline V gene data show CDR1 as SGHVS and CDR2 as FQNEAQ. With 5 bases clipped from V and 1 base from J, the junction kept 13 bases outside the gene matches. The CDR3 extends over 17 amino acids. The CDR3 spells CASSTNGQGLRSYEQYF. The CDR3 DNA reads TGTGCCAGCAGCACGAACGGACAGGGTTTGCGATCCTACGAGCAGTACTTC.

The V call is TRBV2, the J call TRBJ1-1, with 7 nucleotides matching TRBD1. The V gene's germline CDR1 is SNHLY and CDR2 FYNNEI. V gave up 4 bases and J gave up 1 base; unmatched junction bases: 6. This CDR3 has 15 residues. Here the CDR3 DNA reads TGTGCCAGCAGTGGTTACAGGGGTTGGAACACTGAAGCTTTCTTT. Translated, it gives CASSGYRGWNTEAFF.

This sequence joins TRBV10-3 and TRBJ1-1, with a tentative D call TRBD1 (5 bases). This CDR3 region has 16 residues. Looked up from germline, CDR1 is ENHRY and CDR2 is SYGVKD. Trimming took off 4 bases at V and 1 base at J, with 16 bases between the two ends. The CDR3 DNA reads TGTGCCATCAGTGCAAATTCAGGGTTGGGGAACACTGAAGCTTTCTTT. Encoded protein: CAISANSGLGNTEAFF.

The chain recombines TRBV7-9 with TRBJ2-5; possibly TRBD1 for D (6 bases). V was pared by 5 bases and J by 1 base, with 11 bases between. This CDR3 comprises 14 residues. Germline CDR1 SEHNR, CDR2 FQNEAQ (reference sequence). CDR3 sequence reads: CASSRGQTQETQYF. The CDR3 DNA reads TGTGCCAGCAGCCGCGGACAGACCCAAGAGACCCAGTACTTC.

The V and J genes are TRBV4-1 and TRBJ2-5, with 12 bases that match TRBD2. The CDR3 loop spans 15 amino acids. Trimming took 3 bases from V and 4 from J; bases not matched to a gene: 3. The germline V gene has CDR1 MGHRA and CDR2 YSYEKL. CDR3 nucleotides: TGCGCCAGCAGCCAGGCACTAGCGGGAGGAGAGACCCAGTACTTC. Amino acid sequence: CASSQALAGGETQYF.